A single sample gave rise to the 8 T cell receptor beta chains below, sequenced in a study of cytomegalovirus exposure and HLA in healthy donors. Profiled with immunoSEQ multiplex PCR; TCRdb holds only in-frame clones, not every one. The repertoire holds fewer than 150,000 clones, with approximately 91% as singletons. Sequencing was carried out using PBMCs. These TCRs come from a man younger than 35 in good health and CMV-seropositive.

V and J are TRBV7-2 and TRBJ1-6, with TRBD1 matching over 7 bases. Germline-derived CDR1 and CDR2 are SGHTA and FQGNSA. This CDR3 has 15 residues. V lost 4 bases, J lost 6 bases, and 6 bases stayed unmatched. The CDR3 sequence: CASSSQGQLNSPLHF. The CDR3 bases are TGTGCCAGCAGCTCGCAGGGACAGCTTAATTCACCCCTCCACTTT. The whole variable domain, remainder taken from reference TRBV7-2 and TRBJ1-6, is GAGVSQSPSNKVTEKGKDVELRCDPISGHTALYWYRQSLGQGLEFLIYFQGNSAPDKSGLPSDRFSAERTGGSVSTLTIQRTQQEDSAVYLCASSSQGQLNSPLHFGNGTRLTVT.

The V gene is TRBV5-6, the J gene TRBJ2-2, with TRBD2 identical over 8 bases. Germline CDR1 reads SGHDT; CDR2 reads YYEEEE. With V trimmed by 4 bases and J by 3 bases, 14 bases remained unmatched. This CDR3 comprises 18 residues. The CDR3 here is CASSPPGSLAGYTGELFF. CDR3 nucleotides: TGTGCCAGCAGCCCACCGGGTTCGCTAGCGGGTTACACCGGGGAGCTGTTTTTT.

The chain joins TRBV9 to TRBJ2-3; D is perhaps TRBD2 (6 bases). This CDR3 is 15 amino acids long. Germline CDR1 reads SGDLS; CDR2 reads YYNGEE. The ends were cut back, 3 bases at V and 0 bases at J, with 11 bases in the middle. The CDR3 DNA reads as TGTGCCAGCAGCGACCGGGACTCGAGCACAGATACGCAGTATTTT. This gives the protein CASSDRDSSTDTQYF.

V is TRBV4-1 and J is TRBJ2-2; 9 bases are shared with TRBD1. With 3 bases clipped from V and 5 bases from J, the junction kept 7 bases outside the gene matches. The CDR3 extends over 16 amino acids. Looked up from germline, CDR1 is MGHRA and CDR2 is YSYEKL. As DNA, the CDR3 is TGCGCCAGCAGCCAGGCCGGGACAGGGCTGACCGGGGAGCTGTTTTTT. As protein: CASSQAGTGLTGELFF.

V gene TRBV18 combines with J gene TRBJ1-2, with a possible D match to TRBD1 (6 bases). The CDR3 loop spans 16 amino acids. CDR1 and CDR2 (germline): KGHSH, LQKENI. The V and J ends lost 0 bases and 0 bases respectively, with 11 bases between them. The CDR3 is CASSPPQGSSNYGYTF. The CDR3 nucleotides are TGTGCCAGCTCACCACCTCAGGGGAGCTCTAACTATGGCTACACCTTC.

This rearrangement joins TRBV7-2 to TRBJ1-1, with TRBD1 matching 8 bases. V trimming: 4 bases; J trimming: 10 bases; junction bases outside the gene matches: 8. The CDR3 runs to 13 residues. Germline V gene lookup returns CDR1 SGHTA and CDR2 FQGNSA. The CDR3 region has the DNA TGTGCCAGCAGCTCACTACAGGGGGTTGGAGCTTTCTTT. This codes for CASSSLQGVGAFF.

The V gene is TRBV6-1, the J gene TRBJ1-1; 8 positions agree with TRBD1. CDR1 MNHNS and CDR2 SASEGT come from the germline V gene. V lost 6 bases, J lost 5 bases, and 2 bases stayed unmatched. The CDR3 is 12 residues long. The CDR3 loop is CASRDRETEAFF. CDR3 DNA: TGTGCCAGCAGGGACAGGGAAACTGAAGCTTTCTTT.

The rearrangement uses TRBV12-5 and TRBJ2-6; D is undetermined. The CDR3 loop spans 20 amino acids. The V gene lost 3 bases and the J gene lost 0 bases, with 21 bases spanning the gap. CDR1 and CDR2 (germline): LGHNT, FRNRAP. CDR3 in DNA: TGTGCTAGTGGTTTAAGCGTGAGAGGCTTTCCACTCTCTGGGGCCAACGTCCTGACTTTC. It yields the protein CASGLSVRGFPLSGANVLTF.